This T cell receptor (beta chain) was obtained from a study of cytomegalovirus exposure and HLA in healthy donors. CDR3 length: 15 amino acids. Trimming removed 6 bases from V and 2 bases from J; junction bases left unmatched: 4. The germline gives CDR1 SNHLY, CDR2 FYNNEI. Clones were sequenced by immunoSEQ multiplex PCR, and TCRdb holds only the in-frame ones, with some missing. The sample shows some 110,000 clones, 88% of them seen only once. The sequence came from a woman under 30 in good health and CMV-seropositive. The specimen sequenced was PBMCs. The chain combines TRBV2 with TRBJ1-4, with 9 bases fitting TRBD1. The chain's CDR3 is CASSPGTGTNEKLFF. CDR3 nucleotide sequence: TGTGCCAGCAGCCCAGGGACAGGGACTAATGAAAAACTGTTTTTT. Filled out from reference TRBV2 and TRBJ1-4, the complete variable domain reads EPEVTQTPSHQVTQMGQEVILRCVPISNHLYFYWYRQILGQKVEFLVSFYNNEISEKSEIFDDQFSVERPDGSNFTLKIRSTKLEDSAMYFCASSPGTGTNEKLFFGSGTQLSVL.